This entry concerns a single T cell receptor beta chain. TCRdb recomputed calls from the 5' RACE reads with MiXCR, one row per CDR3 protein. The table lists approximately 85,000 distinct CDR3 sequences, 10% to 15% of them singletons. The CDR3 consists of 14 residues. The data belong to a study of T cells after yellow fever vaccination. Study conclusions and caveats: The study noted that FACS-sorted repertoires could contain abundant clonotypes contaminating from the bulk population. At under 98% for CD4 and approximately 88% for CD8, most primary-vaccination clones showed up again after the booster. By day 5 rather than day 15, the secondary response had peaked, though it was weaker.

The chain carries TRBV21-1 and TRBJ2-7; TRBD1, the D gene given by the table, was not confirmed from the DNA. TRBV21-1 corresponds to a pseudogene. The sequence was collected from a man aged 18 to 29 who received the YFV17D yellow fever vaccine. The sequenced sample was CD8+ T cells not binding an NS4B(214-222) dextramer, sorted from PBMCs, obtained around 3 weeks after the first yellow fever vaccination. DNA for the CDR3: TGTGCCAGTCCAAGAACGGGGCACTCCTACGAGCAGTACTTC. Translation gives CASPRTGHSYEQYF.